These 7 T cell receptor beta chains originate from one sample sequenced in a study of blood T cell repertoires in COVID-19. This table comes from immunoSEQ multiplex PCR, and its TCRdb copy is limited to in-frame clones, with some not included. The table lists about 150,000 clones, 75% to 90% of them singletons, with roughly 6.6% in the top ten. Source material: peripheral blood. The receptor source for this set is an elderly man with acute or convalescent COVID-19.

The chain uses TRBV7-2 and TRBJ1-1, with 8 bases aligning to TRBD1. The CDR3 has 15 amino acids. V lost 5 bases, J lost 4 bases, and 9 bases stayed unmatched. Germline lookup yields CDR1 SGHTA and CDR2 FQGNSA. The CDR3 protein is CASSAQRTGSTEAFF. In DNA form, the CDR3 reads TGTGCCAGCAGCGCCCAGAGGACAGGGTCCACTGAAGCTTTCTTT.

This chain links TRBV7-8 with TRBJ1-6, with a possible D match to TRBD1 (6 bases). Trimming stripped 1 base from V and 7 bases from J, with 20 bases between. CDR1 and CDR2 from the germline V gene are SGHVS and FQNEAQ. CDR3 length: 18 residues. The CDR3 DNA reads TGTGCCAGCAGCTTAGGATCCGACAGGCCCCTGGGGAATTCACCCCTCCACTTT. It is translated as CASSLGSDRPLGNSPLHF.

The chain carries TRBV18 and TRBJ2-2; TRBD2 matches 11 bases. V gave up 0 bases and J gave up 6 bases; unmatched junction bases: 3. Germline assignment: CDR1 KGHSH and CDR2 LQKENI. This CDR3 has 16 amino acids. The CDR3 loop is CASSPPLAGGPGELFF. CDR3 sequence (DNA): TGTGCCAGCTCACCACCCCTAGCGGGAGGACCCGGGGAGCTGTTTTTT.

The chain links TRBV30 to TRBJ2-1, with 12 bases identical to TRBD2. This CDR3 comprises 14 residues. Germline V gives CDR1 GTSNPN, CDR2 SVGIG (reference sequence). V gave up 3 bases and J gave up 4 bases; unmatched junction bases: 1. CDR3 region: CAWRTSGGYNEQFF. In DNA, the CDR3 is TGTGCCTGGAGGACTAGCGGGGGTTACAATGAGCAGTTCTTC.

V gene TRBV6-6 combines with J gene TRBJ1-1; possibly TRBD1 for D (5 bases). CDR3 length equals 15 residues. CDR1 and CDR2 (germline): MNHNY, SVGAGI (reference sequence). V gave up 4 bases and J gave up 0 bases, with 12 bases separating them. The CDR3 reads CASSLRTTMNTEAFF. As DNA, the CDR3 is TGTGCCAGCAGTTTAAGGACAACCATGAACACTGAAGCTTTCTTT.

The chain employs TRBV5-1 and TRBJ2-5; 7 positions match TRBD2. Per germline, CDR1 SGHRS and CDR2 YFSETQ. V lost 0 bases, J lost 5 bases, and 7 bases stayed unmatched. This CDR3 is 15 amino acids long. CDR3 sequence (DNA): TGCGCCAGCAGCTTGGACGGGGAGGGACGGGAGACCCAGTACTTC. It specifies CASSLDGEGRETQYF.

This sequence joins TRBV18 and TRBJ1-1; no clear D. The CDR3 runs to 13 residues. CDR1 and CDR2 (germline): KGHSH, LQKENI. V was shortened by 3 bases and J by 0 bases, with 5 bases between the two germline ends. The CDR3, as DNA: TGTGCCAGCTCACCCCAGGTGAACACTGAAGCTTTCTTT. It specifies CASSPQVNTEAFF.